The 16 T cell receptor delta chains listed next were all sequenced from one sample in a study of gamma-delta chains in newborns, infants, children. TCRdb re-processed the reads using CATT. Of 9,000 to 13,000 delta-chain clones listed, approximately 9% are singletons. The sample taken for sequencing was blood. The receptors stem from a child who was a newborn, infant or young child, either healthy, febrile or measles-vaccinated (not recorded which).

This clone has more than one count but fewer than ten. The chain uses TRDV2 and TRDJ1; 10 nucleotides match TRDD3. From germline, CDR1 is GEAIGNYY and CDR2 EKD. V was pared by 2 bases and J by 3 bases, with 29 bases of the junction left unmatched. CDR3 length equals 23 residues. CDR3 in amino acids: CACDSYWGIPEQRGRNKADKLIF. For the CDR3, the DNA is TGTGCCTGTGACAGCTATTGGGGGATACCCGAGCAGAGGGGTAGGAACAAGGCCGATAAACTCATCTTT.

This clone has only a few counts. V usage is TRDV2 and J usage is TRDJ1, with 12 bases aligning to TRDD3. Germline V lookup: CDR1 GEAIGNYY, CDR2 EKD. The CDR3 spans 16 residues. J lost 1 base, V lost 4 bases, and 6 bases had no gene match. Here the CDR3 DNA reads TGTGCCTGTGAGCCGCTGGGGGATACGCCCACCGATAAACTCATCTTT. It translates to CACEPLGDTPTDKLIF.

This clone was counted only a few times. V gene TRDV2 combines with J gene TRDJ1; 10 bases match TRDD3. Germline trimming cut 2 bases from V and 3 bases from J; bases unmatched to any gene: 5. Germline V CDR1 and CDR2: GEAIGNYY, EKD. This CDR3 has 15 amino acids. The chain's CDR3 is CACDILLGDSDKLIF. CDR3 DNA sequence: TGTGCCTGTGACATTCTACTGGGGGATTCCGATAAACTCATCTTT.

This clone is a singleton in its sample. This chain connects TRDV2 to TRDJ1; 7 nucleotides match TRDD3. In the absence of a J gene in TCRdb, the DNA was matched to germline to assign it here. V trimming: 1 base; J trimming: 7 bases; junction bases outside the gene matches: 20. Per germline, CDR1 GEAIGNYY and CDR2 EKD. CDR3 length equals 18 residues. CDR3 bases: TGTGCCTGTGACACTGCCGACGGGGGATCCCCCACACCCGGTAAACTCATCTTT. Encoded protein: CACDTADGGSPTPGKLIF.

The chain links TRDV2 to TRDJ3, with D tentatively TRDD3 (6 bases). Germline CDR1 is GEAIGNYY and CDR2 is EKD. CDR3 length: 19 amino acids. Trimming shortened V by 0 bases and J by 1 base, and 15 bases separated the two germline ends. The CDR3 nucleotides are TGTGCCTGTGACACCGCGGGACTGGGCAGATCCTGGGACACCCGACAGATGTTTTTC. It translates to CACDTAGLGRSWDTRQMFF.

A few counts support this clone. The chain joins TRDV2 to TRDJ1; 13 positions agree with TRDD3. Germline loops: CDR1 GEAIGNYY, CDR2 EKD. The ends lost 0 bases at V and 2 bases at J; junction bases unmatched: 20. This CDR3 is built from 22 residues. CDR3: CACDTIPPFSDTGGYETDKLIF. CDR3 nucleotide sequence: TGTGCCTGTGACACCATACCCCCATTCTCAGATACTGGGGGATACGAGACCGATAAACTCATCTTT.

This clone was seen only a few times. This sequence joins TRDV2 and TRDJ1; 13 bases align to TRDD3. V lost 2 bases to trimming and J lost 1 base; unmatched junction nucleotides: 15. The germline V gene has CDR1 GEAIGNYY and CDR2 EKD. The CDR3 extends over 20 amino acids. CDR3 loop: CACDSVLGDTRDDPTDKLIF. The DNA of the CDR3 is TGTGCCTGTGACAGCGTACTGGGGGATACGCGCGATGATCCCACCGATAAACTCATCTTT.

This clone was detected only a few times. The CDR3 nucleotides read TGTGCCTGTGACACCGCTGGGGGTCCCGGGGGATATACCGATAAACTCATCTTT. Its translation: CACDTAGGPGGYTDKLIF. This sequence joins TRDV2 and TRDJ1; 8 positions agree with TRDD3. Germline assignment: CDR1 GEAIGNYY and CDR2 EKD. J lost 2 bases, V lost 0 bases, and 13 bases had no gene match. The CDR3 spans 18 residues.

The rearrangement uses TRDV2 and TRDJ2; tentative D call: TRDD3 (5 bases). The V end was cut by 3 bases, the J end by 8 bases, with 18 bases between. Looked up from germline, CDR1 is GEAIGNYY and CDR2 is EKD. CDR3 length: 15 amino acids. CDR3 sequence reads: CACDPLGQGAAQLFF. The CDR3 DNA sequence: TGTGCCTGTGACCCCTTGGGTCAGGGGGCCGCACAACTCTTCTTT.

This clone occurred a few times. The junction does not match germline at one end; this may be a read error. The rearrangement uses TRDV2 and TRDJ1; 9 bases are shared with TRDD3. From germline, CDR1 is GEAIGNYY and CDR2 EKD. The CDR3 runs 14 residues. This chain's CDR3 is CARDVLGDTDKLIF. CDR3 sequence (DNA): TGTGCCCGTGACGTCCTGGGGGATACCGATAAACTCATCTTT.

This sequence joins TRDV2 and TRDJ3; 13 nucleotides agree with TRDD3. The J gene was not available in TCRdb and was assigned here by matching the DNA to germline segments. From germline, CDR1 is GEAIGNYY and CDR2 EKD. Trimming at V came to 1 base and at J to 3 bases, leaving 8 bases not matched to a gene. The CDR3 is made up of 20 amino acids. The CDR3 loop is CACDTLLGDTRDWDTRQMFF. Here the CDR3 DNA reads TGTGCCTGTGACACTTTACTGGGGGATACGCGGGACTGGGACACCCGACAGATGTTTTTC.

Notes on this clone: A single base is all that separates this from a far larger clone, so a read error is likely. The V and J genes are TRDV2 and TRDJ1; maybe TRDD3 (5 bases). CDR3 length: 14 residues. CDR1 is GEAIGNYY and CDR2 is EKD in the germline V gene. CDR3 bases: TGTGCCTGTGACACGATACAACGCACCGGTAAACTCATCTTT. Its translation is CACDTIQRTGKLIF.

The rearrangement links TRDV2 to TRDJ1; TRDD3 aligns across 13 bases. V gave up 0 bases and J gave up 9 bases; unmatched junction bases: 9. Germline V gene data show CDR1 as GEAIGNYY and CDR2 as EKD. The CDR3 extends over 16 amino acids. CDR3 in DNA: TGTGCCTGTGACACCCCCCTTACTGGGGGATACGGGGAACTCATCTTT. As protein: CACDTPLTGGYGELIF.

This clone has only a few counts. Other DNA sequences in the sample encode the same CDR3. The V call is TRDV2, the J call TRDJ1; 8 nucleotides line up with TRDD3. The CDR3 is made up of 17 amino acids. Losses at the gene ends were 0 bases for V and 0 bases for J; bases not matched to a gene: 8. Germline CDR1 GEAIGNYY, CDR2 EKD. DNA for the CDR3: TGTGCCTGTGACACCGTACTGGGGGCTTCGTACACCGATAAACTCATCTTT. It encodes CACDTVLGASYTDKLIF.

The rearrangement links TRDV2 to TRDJ1; 13 bases map to TRDD3. Trimming removed 3 bases from V and 4 bases from J; junction bases left unmatched: 13. Germline CDR1 reads GEAIGNYY; CDR2 reads EKD. The CDR3 loop spans 18 amino acids. The CDR3: CACDPLLGDTRKGDKLIF. In DNA form, the CDR3 reads TGTGCCTGTGACCCTTTACTGGGGGATACGCGGAAGGGCGATAAACTCATCTTT.

J is TRDJ1 and V is TRDV2; TRDD3 agrees at 7 bases. This CDR3 region has 22 residues. The V gene's germline CDR1 is GEAIGNYY and CDR2 EKD. V trimming: 1 base; J trimming: 6 bases; junction bases outside the gene matches: 31. Here the CDR3 DNA reads TGTGCCTGTGACACAGTTCGCCTGGGGGTCTCCGTTTTGGAACTTCCGAACCATAAACTCATCTTT. Amino acid sequence: CACDTVRLGVSVLELPNHKLIF.